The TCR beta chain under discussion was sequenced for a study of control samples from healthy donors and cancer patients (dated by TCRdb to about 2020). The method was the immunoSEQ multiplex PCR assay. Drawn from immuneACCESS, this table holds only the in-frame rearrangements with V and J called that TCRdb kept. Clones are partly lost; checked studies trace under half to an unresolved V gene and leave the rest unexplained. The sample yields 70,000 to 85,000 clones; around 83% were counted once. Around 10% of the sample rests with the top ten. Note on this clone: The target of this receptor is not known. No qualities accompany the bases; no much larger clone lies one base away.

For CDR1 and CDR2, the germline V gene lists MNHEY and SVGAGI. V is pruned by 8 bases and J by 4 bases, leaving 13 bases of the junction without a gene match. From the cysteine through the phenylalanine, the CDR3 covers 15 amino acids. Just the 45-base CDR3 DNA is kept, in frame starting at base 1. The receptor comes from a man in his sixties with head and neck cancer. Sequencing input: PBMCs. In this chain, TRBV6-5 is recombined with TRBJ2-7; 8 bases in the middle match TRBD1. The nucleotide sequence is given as TGTGCCAGCTCGACAGCCGGACAGGGTTGGTACGAGCAGTACTTC. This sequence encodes CASSTAGQGWYEQYF.